The entry below describes one T cell receptor (beta chain). This clone appeared a few times. Its antigen is not yet known. The sample holds no much larger clone one base away, and base qualities are not on file. The data are from a study of cytomegalovirus exposure and HLA in healthy donors (dated by TCRdb to 2017 to 2019). Regarding the research as a whole: In an earlier analysis of approximately 640 of the donors, 276 Gb of sequence data and 95 million to 130 million unique TCR beta sequences from about 179 million T cells were reported. The genetic ancestry cluster associated with self-reported Caucasian donors included around four fifths of the approximately 410 genotyped donors. All discovery cohort repertoires had been generated using a single sequencing platform. The number of typed donors differed by locus: about 620-630 for A, B, C, DRB1 and DQB1; 500 to 550 for DQA1; 606 for DPA1; and 450 to 480 for DPB1. An early release covering around 630 HLA-typed donors comprised 300 to 350 gigabases of sequencing data and 85 million to 100 million unique TCR sequences. The study aimed to test whether signatures of past pathogen exposure could be identified by cataloging public T cell receptors. Genome-wide SNP genotypes for about three fifths of the 666 donors were used in a later genetic analysis, which treated that subset as a discovery cohort. HLA typing included class I and class II loci at four-digit resolution. Among 350 to 400 genotyped donors of the cohort, an average of about 240,000 unique TCR beta nucleotide sequences were sequenced per donor, 15% to 20% of them non-productive. Rather than using new phenotypic data, the later analysis identified candidate immune exposures from TCR beta sequences and from how often those sequences occurred across donors. About five DR-DQ haplotypes were treated as single units for association and clustering because of strong linkage in the cohort. Along with the approximately 650-subject first cohort, a separate validation cohort of over a hundred different subjects was used. To study patterns of TCR occurrence, a later analysis re-analyzed previously published TCR beta repertoires from several hundred donors and added high-resolution HLA genotyping. In an earlier analysis of a few hundred of the donors, high-throughput TCR beta sequencing was used to judge whether each TCR beta V gene segment behaved as functional or pseudogenic. High-throughput TCR immunosequencing, statistical association of individual TCRs with disease status, and machine learning were combined to predict cytomegalovirus infection status. The T cell repertoires of some 670 subjects were profiled by immunosequencing and related to cytomegalovirus serostatus. Donor age, sex, ethnicity and CMV serostatus were compiled together with the repertoire data.

In total, about 650 healthy bone marrow donors made up the cohort. Cohort members were all nominally healthy when sampled, although unrecorded immune exposures were likely present. The donor was CMV seropositive and belonged to the group of 250 to 300 seropositive cohort members. Every donor gave a peripheral blood sample, and the peripheral blood mononuclear cells from that sample were used for TCR beta sequencing. Genomic DNA was extracted from the blood cell samples with the Qiagen DNeasy Blood Extraction Kit. The full study reports these points: Across donors, most TCR sequences were observed very rarely, whereas some public TCRs were present in many individuals. When HLA alleles, especially DR and DQ, strongly co-occurred, attributing TCR associations to individual alleles was difficult. According to the authors, the approach could potentially be generalized to other disease states and immunological phenotypes. Specific HLA alleles were associated with 16,951 TCR beta sequences at a false discovery rate of 0.05 in a later analysis. A later genetic analysis reported fewer N-insertions in productive TCRs among donors in an Asian-associated ancestry cluster than the roughly 650-donor mean. The study gave a list of 150 to 200 TCR beta chains associated with cytomegalovirus. A few of the identified cytomegalovirus-associated TCR beta chains were confirmed in vitro to be specific for cytomegalovirus antigens. Because some donors lacked HLA typing at each locus, the association tests relied only on the typed subset. Roughly uniform sequencing depth across donors was assumed in presence/absence analyses, although this assumption may not hold. A further reported finding was that TCR beta sequences accurately predicted the HLA-A and HLA-B alleles for most subjects in the first cohort. In a later analysis, TCR association rates were found to vary across HLA loci, with the most associated TCRs seen for DRB1 alleles and the fewest for HLA-C alleles. The cohort was sequenced for TCR beta chains only, and without alpha or paired-chain data the features that could be detected were limited. A later analysis found that most CMV-associated TCR beta chains appeared HLA-restricted, with HLA associations seemingly driven largely by CMV exposure. The sequencing pipeline was judged likely to have produced a cluster of highly shared sequence variants as a technical artifact. Because counts were too low, fewer than 20 rarely observed V segments, including chromosome 9 orphons, were excluded from the earlier analysis of 587 of the donors. For the cohort, immune exposure information was limited to CMV serostatus. In an earlier analysis of approximately 600 of the donors, most TCR beta V segments were observed in productive rearrangements about 87% or about 30% of the time, broadly matching IMGT annotations. In a later analysis, HLA-associated TCR beta chains were found to be more clonally expanded and to have lower generation probabilities than equally common non-associated chains. Some IMGT-functional V segments, including TRBV6-2 and TRBV6-3, could not be told apart with the 87-base-pair reads, so those segments were excluded. The classifier was reported to diagnose cytomegalovirus status with high specificity and sensitivity in both the original cohort and the validation cohort. An association between a missense DCLRE1C variant and V-gene and J-gene trimming of TCR beta chains was found in a later genetic analysis and replicated in an independent cohort. In a later analysis, several top co-occurrence clusters were reported to appear linked to parvovirus B19, influenza, CMV and Epstein-Barr virus. Correlated functional status among segregating V segments might be attributable to linkage disequilibrium, but an unknown experimental factor could not be ruled out.

Per the germline V gene, SGHRS is the CDR1 and YFSETQ is the CDR2. Its CDR3 holds 18 amino acids, cysteine through phenylalanine. Of the read, only the CDR3 DNA is kept; its 54 bases are in frame from base 1. A distance of 18 bases separates the germline ends of V and J, which lose 0 bases and 3 bases respectively. Library prep was done by the immunoSEQ multiplex PCR assay. The multiplex PCR relied on a mix of 60 forward primers for TCR Vbeta segments and 13 reverse primers for TCR Jbeta segments. The CDR3 region of rearranged TCR beta genes was amplified from genomic DNA with a multiplex PCR assay. Amplified TCR beta libraries were sequenced as 87-base-pair reads on the Illumina HiSeq System. Under the source paper's analysis protocol: A later analysis tallied around 80 million unique TCR beta chains across the 666 repertoires, and approximately 9.9 million of those chains were shared by two or more donors. Raw reads were error-corrected and collapsed into unique sequences with a nearest-neighbor algorithm that merged closely related sequences to remove PCR and sequencing errors. CDR3 sequences were aligned to IMGT reference sequences to assign V, D and J gene segments. For a sequence to be retained, a match of at least six nucleotides was required to both a V gene segment and a J gene segment. Rearrangements were classified as productive when the CDR3 lacked stop codons and remained in frame with V and J, and all other rearrangements were classified as non-productive. Following IMGT convention, CDR3 was defined as the stretch from the second conserved V-encoded cysteine up to the conserved J-encoded phenylalanine. In an earlier analysis of 587 of the donors, sequences lacking an unambiguous match to a single V gene segment were excluded. An earlier analysis of about 600 of the donors called V segments functional above 56.7% productive rearrangements and segregating when the between-donor standard deviation exceeded 5%. To diagnose cytomegalovirus status from the catalog of TCR beta chain sequences, a statistical classification framework was built. In a later analysis, V and J genes were assigned by comparing TCR nucleotide sequences against IMGT/GENE-DB human TR gene sequences. In a later analysis, CDR3 sequences and most-parsimonious VDJ recombination scenarios were assigned using the TCRdist pipeline. A later analysis defined each TCR beta chain by its CDR3 amino acid sequence plus V-gene family, and excluded reads lacking a unique V-gene family. A later analysis removed 592 highly shared, low-generation-probability nucleotide sequences to deal with suspected cross-contamination and a sequencing artifact. In a later analysis, a clonal expansion index for each public chain was calculated from normalized within-repertoire ranks of inferred template counts. A later analysis computed generation probabilities with a VDJ recombination model fitted to out-of-frame rearrangements, and checked the results against IGoR. A later analysis scored TCR-TCR, TCR-HLA and TCR-CMV co-occurrence with hypergeometric tests, applying a repertoire-size bias correction to TCR pairs. A later analysis estimated false discovery rates by permuting HLA or CMV assignments 20 times. In a later analysis, co-occurring TCRs were grouped using DBSCAN, and TCRdist sequence similarity was added for clustering within HLA-allele-positive subsets. Co-occurrence clustering excluded repertoires with fewer than 30,000 or more than 120,000 public chains, plus five with anomalous nucleotide sharing. TCRdb obtained this table from immuneACCESS and retained in-frame rearrangements with V and J assigned. These tables miss some clones; where compared with another copy, unresolved V genes account for less than half of the shortfall, and the remainder is unexplained. V and J calls plus clone size are reproduced from that table; the DNA served to infer D and trimming. The sample includes about 110,000 clones, with about 68% observed a single time. Jointly, the top ten make up about 3.8% of the sample.

The receptor was isolated from a man younger than 45 in good health and CMV-seropositive. The specimen sequenced was PBMCs. The sequence is built from TRBV5-1 and TRBJ1-4; TRBD1 is a possible D gene, resting on 6 matching bases. This receptor has the CDR3 CASSLGGQTLGANEKLFF. The DNA is as follows: TGCGCCAGCAGCTTGGGAGGACAGACCCTTGGGGCTAATGAAAAACTGTTTTTT.